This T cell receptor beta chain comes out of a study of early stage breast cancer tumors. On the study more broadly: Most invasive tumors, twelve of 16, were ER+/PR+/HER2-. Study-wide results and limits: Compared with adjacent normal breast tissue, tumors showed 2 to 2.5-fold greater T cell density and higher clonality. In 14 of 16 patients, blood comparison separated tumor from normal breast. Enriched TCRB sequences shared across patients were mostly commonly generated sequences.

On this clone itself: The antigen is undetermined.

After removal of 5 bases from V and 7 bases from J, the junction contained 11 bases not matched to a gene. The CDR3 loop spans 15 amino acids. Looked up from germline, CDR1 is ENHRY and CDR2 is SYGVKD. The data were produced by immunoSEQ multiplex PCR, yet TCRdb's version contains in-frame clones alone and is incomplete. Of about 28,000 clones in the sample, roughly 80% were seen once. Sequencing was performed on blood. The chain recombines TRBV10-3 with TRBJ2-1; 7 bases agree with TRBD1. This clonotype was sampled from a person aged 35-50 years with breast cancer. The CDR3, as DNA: TGTGCCATCAGTTCCGGGACAGCTCAAGTGAATGAGCAGTTCTTC. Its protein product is CAISSGTAQVNEQFF.